The T cell receptor (beta chain) described here comes from a study of lymphopenia after photon versus proton radiotherapy. Study-level points and caveats: Authors raise, but do not show, better survival with proton therapy. Proton therapy kept repertoires fairly stable, unlike photons, which gained effector/memory cells. Post-nadir TCR diversity decline inversely tracked overall survival among those who died. Post-nadir diversity loss with photons came from oligoclonal expansion, particularly CD8+ Temra cells.

Remarks on this clone: As yet, its antigen is unknown.

TCRdb's table, derived via immunoSEQ multiplex PCR, lists solely in-frame clones and lacks some. The sample contains some 41,000 clones, approximately 81% of which appear only once. The specimen was peripheral blood, collected from a patient treated with photon-based radiotherapy. The sequence derives from a man aged 45-65 years with gastric cancer.

The CDR3 sequence: CASSQGRSLSSYEQYF. Written as DNA, the CDR3 is TGTGCCAGCAGCCAAGGCCGGAGTTTAAGCTCCTACGAGCAGTACTTC. The chain has TRBV4-2 and TRBJ2-7; D is undetermined. CDR3 length: 16 residues. Germline V gene sequence: CDR1 LGHNA, CDR2 YNFKEQ. V dropped 1 base and J dropped 0 bases, with 13 bases sitting between them.